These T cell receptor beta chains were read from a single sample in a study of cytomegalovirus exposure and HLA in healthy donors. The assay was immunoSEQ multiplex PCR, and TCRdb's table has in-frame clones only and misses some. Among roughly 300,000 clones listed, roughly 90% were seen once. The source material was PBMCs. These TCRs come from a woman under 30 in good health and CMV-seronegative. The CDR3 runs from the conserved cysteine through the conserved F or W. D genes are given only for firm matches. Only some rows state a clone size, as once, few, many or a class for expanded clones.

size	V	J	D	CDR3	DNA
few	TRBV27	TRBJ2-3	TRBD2	CASSSSRGGRYTDTQYF	TGTGCCAGCAGTTCCTCCCGGGGGGGGAGGTACACAGATACGCAGTATTTT
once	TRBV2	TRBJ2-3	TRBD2	CASSEYGLAGGGDPDTQYF	TGTGCCAGCAGTGAGTACGGACTAGCGGGAGGGGGAGATCCAGATACGCAGTATTTT
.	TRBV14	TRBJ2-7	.	CASSPTGNPGYEQYF	TGTGCCAGCAGCCCTACAGGGAACCCCGGATACGAGCAGTACTTC
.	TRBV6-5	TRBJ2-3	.	CASSSRWEETDTQYF	TGTGCCAGCAGTTCTCGGTGGGAGGAGACAGATACGCAGTATTTT
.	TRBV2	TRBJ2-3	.	CARDRPSTDTQYF	TGTGCCAGAGACAGGCCTAGCACAGATACGCAGTATTTT
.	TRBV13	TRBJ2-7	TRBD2	CASSGGVLSSYEQYF	TGTGCCAGCAGCGGGGGGGTCCTGAGTTCCTACGAGCAGTACTTC
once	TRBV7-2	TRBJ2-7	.	CASSPGGSYEQYF	TGTGCCAGCAGCCCCGGGGGCTCCTACGAGCAGTACTTC
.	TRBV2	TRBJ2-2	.	CASRAGGELFF	TGTGCCAGCAGGGCGGGCGGGGAGCTGTTTTTT
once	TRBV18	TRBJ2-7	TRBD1	CASSQFRDRDYEQYF	TGTGCCAGCTCTCAGTTCCGGGACAGGGACTACGAGCAGTACTTC
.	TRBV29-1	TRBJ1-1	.	CSVVRVDTEAFF	TGCAGCGTTGTACGGGTCGACACTGAAGCTTTCTTT
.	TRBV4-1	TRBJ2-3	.	CASSQGLADTTDTQYF	TGCGCCAGCAGCCAAGGGTTAGCGGACACCACAGATACGCAGTATTTT
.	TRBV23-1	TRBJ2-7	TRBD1	CASYTGQGNYEQYF	TGCGCCAGCTACACGGGACAGGGCAACTACGAGCAGTACTTC
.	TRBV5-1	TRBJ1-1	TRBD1	CASSLVTGLLNTEAFF	TGCGCCAGCAGCTTGGTGACAGGGTTACTCAACACTGAAGCTTTCTTT
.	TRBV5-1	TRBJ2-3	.	CASSLAQGTDTQYF	TGCGCCAGCAGCTTGGCCCAGGGGACAGATACGCAGTATTTT
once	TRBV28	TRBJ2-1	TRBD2	CASSPLNSGREGNEQFF	TGTGCCAGCAGTCCTCTGAATAGCGGGAGGGAAGGCAATGAGCAGTTCTTC
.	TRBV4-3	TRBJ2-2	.	CASSPRRGAGELFF	TGCGCCAGCAGCCCCCGGCGGGGAGCCGGGGAGCTGTTTTTT
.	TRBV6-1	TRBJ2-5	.	CASSERLATSETQYF	TGTGCCAGCAGTGAACGGCTAGCGACGTCGGAGACCCAGTACTTC
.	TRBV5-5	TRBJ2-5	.	CASSFVGEETQYF	TGTGCCAGCAGCTTTGTGGGAGAAGAGACCCAGTACTTC
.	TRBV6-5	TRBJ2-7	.	CASSYLLEQYF	TGTGCCAGCAGTTATCTCCTCGAGCAGTACTTC
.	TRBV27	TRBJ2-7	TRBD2	CASSLSSSGGQYEQYF	TGTGCCAGCAGTTTATCGTCTAGCGGGGGACAATACGAGCAGTACTTC
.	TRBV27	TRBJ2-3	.	CASRAPGGYTDTQYF	TGTGCCAGCAGGGCGCCAGGGGGGTACACAGATACGCAGTATTTT
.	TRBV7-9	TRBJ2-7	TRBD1	CASIKGGDRVYEQYF	TGTGCCAGCATCAAGGGAGGGGACAGGGTCTACGAGCAGTACTTC
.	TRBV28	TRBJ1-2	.	CASSRRGGSNYGYTF	TGTGCCAGCAGCCGACGCGGGGGCTCGAACTATGGCTACACCTTC
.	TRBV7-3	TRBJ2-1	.	CASSFRGQTDNEQFF	TGTGCCAGCAGTTTCCGCGGACAGACTGACAATGAGCAGTTCTTC
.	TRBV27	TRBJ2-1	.	CASSSDWNNEQFF	TGTGCCAGCAGTTCAGACTGGAACAATGAGCAGTTCTTC
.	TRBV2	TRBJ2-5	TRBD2	CASSEVPGGGATQYF	TGTGCCAGCAGTGAAGTTCCGGGGGGAGGGGCGACCCAGTACTTC
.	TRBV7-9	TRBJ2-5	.	CASSFPVQETQYF	TGTGCCAGCAGCTTCCCCGTCCAAGAGACCCAGTACTTC
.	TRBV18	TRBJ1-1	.	CASSQGQNMNTEAFF	TGTGCCAGCTCGCAAGGACAGAACATGAACACTGAAGCTTTCTTT
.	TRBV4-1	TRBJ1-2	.	CASSQDRTLYGYTF	TGCGCCAGCAGCCAAGATCGGACACTCTATGGCTACACCTTC
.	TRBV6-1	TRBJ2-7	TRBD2	CASSETSDYEQYF	TGTGCCAGCAGTGAGACTAGCGACTACGAGCAGTACTTC
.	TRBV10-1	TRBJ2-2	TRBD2	CARNRAGSNTGELFF	TGCGCCAGGAACAGAGCGGGATCGAACACCGGGGAGCTGTTTTTT
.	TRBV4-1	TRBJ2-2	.	CASSQEVANTGELFF	TGCGCCAGCAGCCAAGAGGTGGCCAACACCGGGGAGCTGTTTTTT
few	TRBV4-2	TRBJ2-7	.	CASSQDKTEPYEQYF	TGTGCCAGCAGCCAGGATAAGACAGAGCCCTACGAGCAGTACTTC